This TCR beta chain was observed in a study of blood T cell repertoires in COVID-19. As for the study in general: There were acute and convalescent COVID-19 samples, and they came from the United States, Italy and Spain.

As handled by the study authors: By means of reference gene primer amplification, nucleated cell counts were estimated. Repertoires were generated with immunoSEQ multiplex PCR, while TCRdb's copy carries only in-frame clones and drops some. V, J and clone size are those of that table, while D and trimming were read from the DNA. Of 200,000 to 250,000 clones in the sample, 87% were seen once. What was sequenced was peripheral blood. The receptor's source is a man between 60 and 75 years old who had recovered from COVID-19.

In nucleotides, the CDR3 is TGTGCCACCAGTGATGGGGCGGTAAAGTACAATGAGCAGTTCTTC. Translating it yields CATSDGAVKYNEQFF. V is TRBV24-1 and J is TRBJ2-1; tentatively, D is TRBD1 (5 bases). V was pared by 3 bases and J by 4 bases, with 12 bases between. The CDR3 has 15 amino acids. Germline-derived CDR1 and CDR2 are KGHDR and SFDVKD.